Described below is a single TCR beta chain sequence and its context. This entry is derived from a study of blood T cell repertoires in COVID-19. As handled by the study authors: Researchers report that nucleated cell counts were estimated from reference gene primer amplification. TCRdb keeps only in-frame clones here, not all; method: immunoSEQ multiplex PCR. V, J and clone size are those of that table, while D and trimming were read from the DNA. The data hold approximately 75,000 clones, with roughly 90% observed a single time. V trimming: 6 bases; J trimming: 4 bases; junction bases outside the gene matches: 8. The germline CDR1 and CDR2 sequences are MDHEN and SYDVKM. The CDR3 length is 15 residues.

Sequencing was done on a sample of peripheral blood. The chain is built from TRBV28 and TRBJ1-5; 8 nucleotides align to TRBD1. This sequence was found in a human donor in a cohort sampled during active COVID-19. The CDR3 loop reads CASSTGQGRNQPQHF. CDR3 nucleotide sequence: TGTGCCAGCAGCACCGGACAGGGAAGGAATCAGCCCCAGCATTTT. Filled out from reference TRBV28 and TRBJ1-5, the complete variable domain reads DVKVTQSSRYLVKRTGEKVFLECVQDMDHENMFWYRQDPGLGLRLIYFSYDVKMKEKGDIPEGYSVSREKKERFSLILESASTNQTSMYLCASSTGQGRNQPQHFGDGTRLSIL.